The T cell receptor beta chain described here comes from a study of T cells expressing NK-cell markers. Study context: All TCR beta repertoires analysed originated from sorted CD3+CD56+NKG2C+, CD3+CD56+NKG2C- and CD3+CD56-NKG2C+ T cells. Out of eight donors sequenced, seven tested HCMV-seropositive and the remaining one seronegative.

TCRdb re-called the 5' RACE reads; every CDR3 protein appears as one record, without DNA. In all, the sample yields 550,000 to 600,000 distinct CDR3 sequences. The CDR3 extends over 18 amino acids. The V gene's germline CDR1 is MNHNS and CDR2 SASEGT. Whole-study results and caveats: The same clonotypes also predominated in the CD3+CD56-NKG2C+ fraction of four donors. In 5 or 6 donors, dominant CD3+CD56+NKG2C+ clonotypes ranked among the top 10 CD8+ clonotypes.

To note about this clonotype: Its specificity is unknown.

The sequencing sample was made of blood T cells: a sorted CD56 or NKG2C T cell subset, CD4+ or CD8+ T cells, or bulk PBMC T cells (not recorded which). The clonotype was recovered from a man younger than 35 in good health. The gene calls are TRBV6-1 and TRBJ2-1; TCRdb selects TRBD2, and the lack of DNA leaves this call unchecked. CDR3 loop: CASSVSRALELSYNEQFF.